The T cell receptor (beta chain) described here comes from a study of T cell responses to AZD1222 COVID-19 vaccine. The analysis combined second doses at about 4 or about 12 weeks. The J segment lost 7 bases and the V segment lost 6 bases, leaving 9 bases of the junction unmatched. CDR1 is MNHEY, CDR2 SVGAGI, per germline. This CDR3 has 15 residues. TCRdb's copy holds only in-frame clones and misses some; the assay was immunoSEQ multiplex PCR. The data show some 79,000 clones, with around 81% seen just once and 45% to 50% held by the top ten. In regard to this clone: Its antigen is currently unknown.

The study, taken as a whole, reports: Researchers report vaccine-associated CD4 TCRs spanning spike, with dominance at 160-218 and 743-854.

Here the sequenced sample was peripheral blood, taken 28 days after the second AZD1222 dose. The sequence was obtained from an adult who received the AZD1222 COVID-19 vaccine. This chain links TRBV6-5 with TRBJ1-5; TRBD1 matches 10 bases. CDR3 nucleotides: TGTGCCAGCAGCCTAGGACAGGGGGGGAAGCAGCCCCAGCATTTT. Amino acid sequence: CASSLGQGGKQPQHF.